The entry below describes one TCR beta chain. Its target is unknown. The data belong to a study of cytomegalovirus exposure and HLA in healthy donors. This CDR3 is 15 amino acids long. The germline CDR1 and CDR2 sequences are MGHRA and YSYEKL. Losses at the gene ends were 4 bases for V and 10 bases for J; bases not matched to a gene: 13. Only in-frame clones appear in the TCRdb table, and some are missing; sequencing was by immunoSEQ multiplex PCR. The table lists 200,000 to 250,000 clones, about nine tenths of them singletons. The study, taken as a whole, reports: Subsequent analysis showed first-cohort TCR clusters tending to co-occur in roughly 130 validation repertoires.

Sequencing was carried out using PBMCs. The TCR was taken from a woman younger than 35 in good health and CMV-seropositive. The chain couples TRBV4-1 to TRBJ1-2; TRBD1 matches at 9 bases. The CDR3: CASSPRPGQGNDYTF. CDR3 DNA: TGCGCCAGCAGCCCCCGCCCCGGACAGGGGAATGACTACACCTTC.